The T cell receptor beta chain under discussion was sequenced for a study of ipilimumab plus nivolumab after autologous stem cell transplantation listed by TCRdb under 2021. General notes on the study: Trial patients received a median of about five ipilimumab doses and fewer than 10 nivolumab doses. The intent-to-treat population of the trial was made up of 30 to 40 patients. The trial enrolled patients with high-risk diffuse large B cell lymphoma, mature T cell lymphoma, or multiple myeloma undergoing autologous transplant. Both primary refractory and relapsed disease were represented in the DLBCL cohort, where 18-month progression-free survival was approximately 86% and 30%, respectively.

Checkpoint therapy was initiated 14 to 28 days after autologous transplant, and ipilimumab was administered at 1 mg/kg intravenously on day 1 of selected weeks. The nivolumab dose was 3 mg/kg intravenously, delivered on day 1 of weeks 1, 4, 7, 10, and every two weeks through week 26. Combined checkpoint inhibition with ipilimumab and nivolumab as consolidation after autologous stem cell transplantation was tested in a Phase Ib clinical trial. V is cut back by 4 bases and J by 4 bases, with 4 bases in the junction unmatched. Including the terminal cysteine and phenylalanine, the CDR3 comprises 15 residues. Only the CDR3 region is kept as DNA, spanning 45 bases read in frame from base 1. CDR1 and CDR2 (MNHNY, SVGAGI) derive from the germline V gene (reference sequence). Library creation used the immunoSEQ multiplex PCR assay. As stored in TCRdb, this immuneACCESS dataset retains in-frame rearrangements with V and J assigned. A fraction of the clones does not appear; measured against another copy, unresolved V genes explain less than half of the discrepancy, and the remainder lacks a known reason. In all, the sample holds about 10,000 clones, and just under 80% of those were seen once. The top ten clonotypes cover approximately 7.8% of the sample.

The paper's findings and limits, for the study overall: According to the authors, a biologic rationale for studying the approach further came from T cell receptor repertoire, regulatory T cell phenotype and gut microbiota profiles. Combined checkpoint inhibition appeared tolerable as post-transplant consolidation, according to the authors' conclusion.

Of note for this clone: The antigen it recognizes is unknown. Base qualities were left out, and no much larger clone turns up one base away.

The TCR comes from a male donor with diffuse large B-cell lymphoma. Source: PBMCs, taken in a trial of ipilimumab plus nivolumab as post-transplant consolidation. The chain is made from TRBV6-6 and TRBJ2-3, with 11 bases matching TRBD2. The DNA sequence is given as TGTGCCAGCAGTTTAGCGGGGGGGCTCGCAGATACGCAGTATTTT. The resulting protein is CASSLAGGLADTQYF.